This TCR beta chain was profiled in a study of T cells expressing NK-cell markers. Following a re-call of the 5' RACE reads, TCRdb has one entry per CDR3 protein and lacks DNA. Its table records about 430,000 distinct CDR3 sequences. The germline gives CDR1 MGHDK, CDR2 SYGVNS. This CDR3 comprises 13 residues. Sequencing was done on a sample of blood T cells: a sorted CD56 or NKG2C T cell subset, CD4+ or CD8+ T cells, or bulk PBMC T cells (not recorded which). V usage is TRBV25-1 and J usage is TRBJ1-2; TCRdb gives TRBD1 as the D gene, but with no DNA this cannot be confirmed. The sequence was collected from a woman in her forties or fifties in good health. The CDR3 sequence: CASIGPLLNGYTF.